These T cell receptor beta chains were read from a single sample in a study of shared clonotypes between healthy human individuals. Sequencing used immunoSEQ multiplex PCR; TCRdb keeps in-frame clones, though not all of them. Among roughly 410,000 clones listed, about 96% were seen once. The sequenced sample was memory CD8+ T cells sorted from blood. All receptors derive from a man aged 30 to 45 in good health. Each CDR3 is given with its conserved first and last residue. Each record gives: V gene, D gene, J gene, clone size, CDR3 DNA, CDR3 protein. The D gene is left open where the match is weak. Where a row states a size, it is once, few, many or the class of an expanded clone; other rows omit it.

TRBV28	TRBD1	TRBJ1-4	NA	TGTGCCAGCAGTTTTGCCGGGACAGCGAATGAAAAACTGTTTTTT	CASSFAGTANEKLFF
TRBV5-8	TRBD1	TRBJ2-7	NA	TGTGCCAGCAGCTCGGGACAGGGCGCTTCCGAGCAGTACTTC	CASSSGQGASEQYF
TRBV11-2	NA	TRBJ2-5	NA	TGTGCCAGCAGCTTAGGCGCCGCGGGGACCCAGTACTTC	CASSLGAAGTQYF
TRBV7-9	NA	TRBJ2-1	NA	TGTGCCAGCAGCTTGGATCGGGGTTACAATGAGCAGTTCTTC	CASSLDRGYNEQFF
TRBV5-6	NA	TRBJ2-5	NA	TGTGCCAGCAGCTTGGTACAGGCCCAAGAGACCCAGTACTTC	CASSLVQAQETQYF
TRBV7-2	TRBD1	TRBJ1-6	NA	TGTGCCAGCAGCCCGGAGGGCAGGGGGTCACCCCTCCACTTT	CASSPEGRGSPLHF
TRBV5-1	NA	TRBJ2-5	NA	TGCGCCAGCAGTAGAGACAGGCTCGCGGCCCAGTACTTC	CASSRDRLAAQYF
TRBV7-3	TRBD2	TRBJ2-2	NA	TGTGCCAGCAGCTTAACAACTGTGGGGAGGGCGGGAACCGGGGAGCTGTTTTTT	CASSLTTVGRAGTGELFF
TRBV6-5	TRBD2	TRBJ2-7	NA	TGTGCCAGCAGCCCGGGACTAGCGGAGTACGAGCAGTACTTC	CASSPGLAEYEQYF
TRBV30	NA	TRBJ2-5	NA	TGTGCCTGGAGTGTACTTCAAGAGACCCAGTACTTC	CAWSVLQETQYF
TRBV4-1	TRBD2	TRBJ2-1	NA	TGCGCCAGCAGCCAAGGCCCTAGCGGGCCGAGTTACAATGAGCAGTTCTTC	CASSQGPSGPSYNEQFF
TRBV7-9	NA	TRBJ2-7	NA	TGTGCCAGCAGTAGGGGCTACGAGCAGTACTTC	CASSRGYEQYF
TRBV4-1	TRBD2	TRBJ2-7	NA	TGCGCCAGCAGCCAAATAGCGGGAGAGCAGTACTTC	CASSQIAGEQYF
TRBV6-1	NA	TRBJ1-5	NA	TGTGCCAGCAAGGACAGCCCTAATCAGCCCCAGCATTTT	CASKDSPNQPQHF
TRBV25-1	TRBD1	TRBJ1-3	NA	TGTGCCAGCAGTGAATATGGACAGGGGCTCCACTCTGGAAACACCATATATTTT	CASSEYGQGLHSGNTIYF
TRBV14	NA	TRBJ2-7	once	TGTGCCAGCAGCTCCAGTGGATACGAGCAGTACTTC	CASSSSGYEQYF
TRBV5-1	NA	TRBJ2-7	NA	TGCGCCAGCAGCTTGGACAGGGCCGAGCAGTACTTC	CASSLDRAEQYF
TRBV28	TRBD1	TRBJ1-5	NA	TGTGCCAGCAGTTTGTTGCGCGGACAGGGGGCCCAGCCCCAGCATTTT	CASSLLRGQGAQPQHF
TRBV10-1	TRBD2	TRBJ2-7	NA	TGCGCCAGCAGGGGGACTAGCGCCTCCTACGAGCAGTACTTC	CASRGTSASYEQYF
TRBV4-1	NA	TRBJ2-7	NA	TGCGCCAGCAGCCAAGATAGGGGCACAGGGAGAAGGGCCTACGAGCAGTACTTC	CASSQDRGTGRRAYEQYF
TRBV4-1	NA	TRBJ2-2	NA	TGCGCCAGCAGATCCGGGGCCCTCCCGAACACCGGGGAGCTGTTTTTT	CASRSGALPNTGELFF
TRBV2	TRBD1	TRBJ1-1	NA	TGTGCCAGCAGATCGACAGGGGGCGAGAGGGGAGCTTTCTTT	CASRSTGGERGAFF
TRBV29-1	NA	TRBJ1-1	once	TGCAGCACCCAAAGGGCCTCGCCCAACACTGAAGCTTTCTTT	CSTQRASPNTEAFF
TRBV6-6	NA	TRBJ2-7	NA	TGTGCCAGCAGTGACGCCTACGAGCAGTACTTC	CASSDAYEQYF
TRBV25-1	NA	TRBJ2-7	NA	TGTGCCAGCAGTGAATCGGGGTACGAGCAGTACTTC	CASSESGYEQYF
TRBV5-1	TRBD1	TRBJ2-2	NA	TGCGCCAGCACCGGGACAGGGGTCGGGGAGCTGTTTTTT	CASTGTGVGELFF
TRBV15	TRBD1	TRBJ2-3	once	TGTGCCACCAGCAGACTGAGGGGGCCGACGCAGTATTTT	CATSRLRGPTQYF
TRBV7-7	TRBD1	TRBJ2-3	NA	TGTGCTAGCAGCCTCCGACAGGGTAGCGATACGCAGTATTTT	CASSLRQGSDTQYF
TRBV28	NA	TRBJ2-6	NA	TGTGCCAGCAGTTTTCCGGGGCTGGGGGCCAACGTCCTGACTTTC	CASSFPGLGANVLTF
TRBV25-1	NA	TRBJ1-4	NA	TGTGCCAGCAGTGTTGGACGACGGACTAATGAAAAACTGTTTTTT	CASSVGRRTNEKLFF
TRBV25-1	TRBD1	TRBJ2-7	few	TGTGCCAGCAGGGGGACAGGGGCGGCGAGGGGGCAGTACTTC	CASRGTGAARGQYF
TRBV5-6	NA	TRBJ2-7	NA	TGTGCCAGCTCCTTTGGCGGGACATCCTACGAGCAGTACTTC	CASSFGGTSYEQYF
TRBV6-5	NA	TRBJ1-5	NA	TGTGCCAGCAGTTTACTGCTGGGAACTCAGCCCCAGCATTTT	CASSLLLGTQPQHF
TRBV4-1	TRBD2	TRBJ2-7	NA	TGCGCCAGCAGCCTAGCGGGAGGGTTTAACTACGAGCAGTACTTC	CASSLAGGFNYEQYF
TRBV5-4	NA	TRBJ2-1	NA	TGTGCCAGCAGGAGTAGCGGAGGCTCTGAGCAGTTCTTC	CASRSSGGSEQFF
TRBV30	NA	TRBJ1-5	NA	TGTGCCTGGAGTGTACGGGGGTTTAGCAATCAGCCCCAGCATTTT	CAWSVRGFSNQPQHF
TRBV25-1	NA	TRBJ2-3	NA	TGTGCCAGCAGTCACACAGATACGCAGTATTTT	CASSHTDTQYF
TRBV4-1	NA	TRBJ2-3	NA	TGCGCCAGCAGCCAGGAGGACGCCCCAGATACGCAGTATTTT	CASSQEDAPDTQYF
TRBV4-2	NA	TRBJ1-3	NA	TGTGCCAGCAGCCAGGGAGGGACCTCTGGAAACACCATATATTTT	CASSQGGTSGNTIYF
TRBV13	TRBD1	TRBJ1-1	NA	TGTGCCAGCAGCCTATGGGACAGGGGCCCGCCTGAAGCTTTCTTT	CASSLWDRGPPEAFF
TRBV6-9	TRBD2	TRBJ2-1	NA	TGTGCCAGCAGTGTACGACGACCCCTAGCGGTTGGAGACAATGAGCAGTTCTTC	CASSVRRPLAVGDNEQFF
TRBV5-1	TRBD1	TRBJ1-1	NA	TGCGCCAGCAGCGCGACAGGGGAGAACACTGAAGCTTTCTTT	CASSATGENTEAFF
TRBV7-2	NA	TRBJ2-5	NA	TGTGCCAGCAGCCCCGGACAGCGGGAGACCCAGTACTTC	CASSPGQRETQYF
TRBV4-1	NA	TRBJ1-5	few	TGCGCCAGCAGCCAAGAGGGAAGGGGTAAGCAGCCCCAGCATTTT	CASSQEGRGKQPQHF
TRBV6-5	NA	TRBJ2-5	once	TGTGCCAGCAGTTACGGTCCAGGCGAAGAGACCCAGTACTTC	CASSYGPGEETQYF
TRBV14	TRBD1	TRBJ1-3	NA	TGTGCCAGCAGCCGAATCGGGACAGGGGCTGGAAACACCATATATTTT	CASSRIGTGAGNTIYF
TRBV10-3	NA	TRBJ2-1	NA	TGTGCCATCAGTGAGGCTAGCCCATATACCACTTACAATGAGCAGTTCTTC	CAISEASPYTTYNEQFF
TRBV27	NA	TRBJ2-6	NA	TGTGCCAGCAGTTCTCGCCTAGGGTCTGGGGCCAACGTCCTGACTTTC	CASSSRLGSGANVLTF
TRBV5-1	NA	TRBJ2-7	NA	TGCGCCAGCAGCCAGCGAAGCTCCTACGAGCAGTACTTC	CASSQRSSYEQYF
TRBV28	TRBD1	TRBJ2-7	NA	TGTGCCAGCAGTCCCCCGACAGGGTTCTACGAGCAGTACTTC	CASSPPTGFYEQYF
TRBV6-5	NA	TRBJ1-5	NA	TGTGCCAGCAGTAGACTTGGGACACTGAATCAGCCCCAGCATTTT	CASSRLGTLNQPQHF
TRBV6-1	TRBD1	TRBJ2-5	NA	TGTGCCAGCAGGCCTACAGGGGTAGGGGAGACCCAGTACTTC	CASRPTGVGETQYF
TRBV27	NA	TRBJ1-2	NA	TGTGCCAGCTTTAGAGCTAACTATGGCTACACCTTC	CASFRANYGYTF
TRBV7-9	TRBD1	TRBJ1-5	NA	TGTGCCAGCAGCCCGGGACAGGGAAATCAGCCCCAGCATTTT	CASSPGQGNQPQHF
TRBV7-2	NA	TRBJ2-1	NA	TGTGCCAGCAGCTGGGGGACGCGGAATGAGCAGTTCTTC	CASSWGTRNEQFF
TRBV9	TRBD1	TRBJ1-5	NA	TGTGCCAGCAGCGTGGGGACAGGGGGCAGTGAGCCCCAGCATTTT	CASSVGTGGSEPQHF
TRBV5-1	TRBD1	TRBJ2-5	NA	TGCGCCAGCAGCTCCCAGGGACAGCCTCAAGAGACCCAGTACTTC	CASSSQGQPQETQYF
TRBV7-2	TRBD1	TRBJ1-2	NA	TGTGCCAGCAGCCTACAGGGGGCCCTACTAGCTAACTATGGCTACACCTTC	CASSLQGALLANYGYTF
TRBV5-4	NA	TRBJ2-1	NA	TGTGCCAGCAGCCCGGGACCTCCCGAAGCACCGTTCTTC	CASSPGPPEAPFF